The rows below give T cell receptor beta chains drawn from one sample of a study of cytomegalovirus exposure and HLA in healthy donors. Clones were sequenced by immunoSEQ multiplex PCR, and TCRdb holds only the in-frame ones, with some missing. The sample has under 200,000 clones, around 77% seen once. Material for sequencing was PBMCs. The receptors stem from a man in his sixties in good health and CMV-seronegative. Both conserved end residues are part of each CDR3. Each record gives: clone size, J gene, V gene, D gene, CDR3 protein, CDR3 DNA. D genes are given only for firm matches. A clone size is listed for some rows: how often the clone was seen (once, few, many), or a class if it is expanded.

size: .; J: TRBJ2-5; V: TRBV5-1; D: TRBD2; CDR3: CASSLISGGALETQYF; DNA: TGCGCCAGCAGCTTGATTAGCGGGGGGGCCCTGGAGACCCAGTACTTC
size: few; J: TRBJ2-2; V: TRBV30; D: TRBD1; CDR3: CAWRTGSAGELFF; DNA: TGTGCCTGGAGGACAGGGTCCGCCGGGGAGCTGTTTTTT
size: .; J: TRBJ2-5; V: TRBV7-8; D: TRBD2; CDR3: CASSFRLAGRETQYF; DNA: TGTGCCAGCAGCTTTCGACTAGCGGGGAGGGAGACCCAGTACTTC
size: .; J: TRBJ1-1; V: TRBV5-6; D: .; CDR3: CASSLGGNTEAFF; DNA: TGTGCCAGCAGCTTGGGAGGGAACACTGAAGCTTTCTTT
size: .; J: TRBJ2-7; V: TRBV5-1; D: TRBD1; CDR3: CASSFNRGQDEQYF; DNA: TGCGCCAGCAGCTTTAACAGGGGGCAGGACGAGCAGTACTTC
size: .; J: TRBJ2-1; V: TRBV9; D: TRBD2; CDR3: CASSVGRLADLKKNYNEQFF; DNA: TGTGCCAGCAGCGTAGGGCGACTAGCAGACCTCAAAAAAAATTACAATGAGCAGTTCTTC
size: .; J: TRBJ2-7; V: TRBV5-1; D: TRBD1; CDR3: CASSPALDRVTYEQYF; DNA: TGCGCCAGCAGCCCGGCCCTGGACAGGGTGACCTACGAGCAGTACTTC
size: .; J: TRBJ2-7; V: TRBV6-5; D: TRBD2; CDR3: CASSLGGFHYF; DNA: TGTGCCAGCAGTTTGGGGGGGTTTCATTACTTC
size: few; J: TRBJ2-7; V: TRBV6-1; D: TRBD1; CDR3: CASSDLRTGTREQYF; DNA: TGTGCCAGCAGTGACTTACGGACAGGGACGCGCGAGCAGTACTTC
size: .; J: TRBJ2-3; V: TRBV27; D: TRBD2; CDR3: CASSLGASGGAYTQYF; DNA: TGTGCCAGCAGTTTGGGGGCTAGCGGGGGGGCATATACGCAGTATTTT
size: .; J: TRBJ2-7; V: TRBV19; D: TRBD1; CDR3: CASRQGLDYEQYF; DNA: TGTGCCAGTAGACAGGGGTTAGACTACGAGCAGTACTTC
size: .; J: TRBJ1-1; V: TRBV7-3; D: .; CDR3: CASSLHAVENTEAFF; DNA: TGTGCCAGCAGCTTACATGCAGTCGAGAACACTGAAGCTTTCTTT
size: .; J: TRBJ1-3; V: TRBV6-1; D: .; CDR3: CASSEARREQPTGNTIYF; DNA: TGTGCCAGCAGTGAAGCACGGCGGGAACAGCCGACTGGAAACACCATATATTTT
size: .; J: TRBJ2-1; V: TRBV29-1; D: TRBD2; CDR3: CSVAGGRRTYSYNEQFF; DNA: TGCAGCGTTGCCGGCGGGAGGAGGACATACTCCTACAATGAGCAGTTCTTC
size: .; J: TRBJ2-3; V: TRBV5-1; D: TRBD2; CDR3: CASDPGLAGPTDTQYF; DNA: TGCGCCAGTGATCCGGGACTAGCGGGCCCCACAGATACGCAGTATTTT
size: .; J: TRBJ2-1; V: TRBV27; D: .; CDR3: CASSLYGGRSYNEQFF; DNA: TGTGCCAGCAGTTTATACGGCGGGCGGTCCTACAATGAGCAGTTCTTC
size: .; J: TRBJ2-3; V: TRBV5-1; D: .; CDR3: CASSLVGTITDTQYF; DNA: TGCGCCAGCAGCTTGGTGGGCACAATCACAGATACGCAGTATTTT
size: .; J: TRBJ2-5; V: TRBV5-1; D: TRBD2; CDR3: CASSPRTGGQETQYF; DNA: TGCGCCAGCAGCCCCCGGACGGGGGGGCAAGAGACCCAGTACTTC
size: .; J: TRBJ2-7; V: TRBV18; D: TRBD2; CDR3: CASSPLPGTSGRVYEQYF; DNA: TGTGCCAGCTCACCACTGCCCGGGACTAGCGGGAGAGTATACGAGCAGTACTTC
size: .; J: TRBJ2-3; V: TRBV9; D: .; CDR3: CASSVGESSLTDTQYF; DNA: TGTGCCAGCAGCGTAGGGGAGTCTTCCCTCACAGATACGCAGTATTTT
size: .; J: TRBJ1-6; V: TRBV9; D: .; CDR3: CASSPLLNSPLHF; DNA: TGTGCCAGCAGCCCACTCCTTAATTCACCCCTCCACTTT
size: .; J: TRBJ2-1; V: TRBV5-1; D: TRBD1; CDR3: CASSLADRAVGSNEQFF; DNA: TGCGCCAGCAGCTTGGCCGACAGGGCGGTCGGCTCTAATGAGCAGTTCTTC
size: .; J: TRBJ1-4; V: TRBV6-5; D: TRBD1; CDR3: CASRDRGGEDEKLFF; DNA: TGTGCCAGCAGGGACAGGGGCGGCGAGGATGAAAAACTGTTTTTT
size: few; J: TRBJ2-7; V: TRBV12-5; D: .; CDR3: CASGLDREQYF; DNA: TGTGCTAGTGGTTTGGACAGGGAGCAGTACTTC
size: once; J: TRBJ2-7; V: TRBV6-1; D: TRBD1; CDR3: CASSDPGQVISYEQYF; DNA: TGTGCCAGCAGTGACCCCGGACAGGTGATCTCCTACGAGCAGTACTTC
size: .; J: TRBJ2-7; V: TRBV7-6; D: TRBD1; CDR3: CASSRGDRGFDEQYF; DNA: TGTGCCAGCAGCCGGGGGGACAGGGGTTTTGACGAGCAGTACTTC
size: .; J: TRBJ1-1; V: TRBV19; D: .; CDR3: CASTVQGLNTEAFF; DNA: TGTGCCAGTACCGTACAGGGTTTGAACACTGAAGCTTTCTTT
size: .; J: TRBJ2-6; V: TRBV19; D: .; CDR3: CATEEFSGANVLTF; DNA: TGTGCCACCGAAGAGTTCTCTGGGGCCAACGTCCTGACTTTC
size: .; J: TRBJ1-1; V: TRBV10-3; D: .; CDR3: CAISLTGKMNTEAFF; DNA: TGTGCCATCAGTCTTACAGGTAAAATGAACACTGAAGCTTTCTTT
size: .; J: TRBJ1-2; V: TRBV6-5; D: .; CDR3: CASGEGSGYTF; DNA: TGTGCCAGCGGGGAGGGTTCTGGCTACACCTTC
size: .; J: TRBJ2-2; V: TRBV29-1; D: .; CDR3: CSASRGANTGELFF; DNA: TGCAGCGCCTCTCGCGGGGCGAACACCGGGGAGCTGTTTTTT
size: .; J: TRBJ1-1; V: TRBV6-1; D: TRBD1; CDR3: CASSVDRARGTEAFF; DNA: TGTGCCAGCAGTGTGGACAGGGCCCGGGGCACTGAAGCTTTCTTT
size: .; J: TRBJ1-6; V: TRBV5-4; D: .; CDR3: CASSLQGNSPLHF; DNA: TGTGCCAGCAGCTTACAGGGTAATTCACCCCTCCACTTT
size: .; J: TRBJ2-7; V: TRBV10-3; D: .; CDR3: CAISVQAYEQYF; DNA: TGTGCCATCAGTGTACAGGCCTACGAGCAGTACTTC
size: .; J: TRBJ2-7; V: TRBV5-1; D: TRBD1; CDR3: CASSLEGQGHEQYF; DNA: TGCGCCAGCAGCCTGGAGGGACAGGGCCACGAGCAGTACTTC
size: .; J: TRBJ2-5; V: TRBV6-9; D: .; CDR3: CASPPGAHTPPQETQYF; DNA: TGTGCCAGCCCCCCCGGAGCCCATACCCCCCCACAAGAGACCCAGTACTTC
size: .; J: TRBJ1-5; V: TRBV6-6; D: .; CDR3: CASSPTGSEQPQHF; DNA: TGTGCCAGCAGTCCTACAGGGTCCGAGCAGCCCCAGCATTTT
size: .; J: TRBJ2-1; V: TRBV6-4; D: TRBD2; CDR3: CASSNSGLAGDSSEQFF; DNA: TGTGCCAGCAGTAACTCGGGACTAGCGGGAGATAGTAGTGAGCAGTTCTTC
size: .; J: TRBJ2-5; V: TRBV5-1; D: .; CDR3: CASSLRGQTQETQYF; DNA: TGCGCCAGCAGCCTGAGGGGACAAACCCAAGAGACCCAGTACTTC
size: .; J: TRBJ1-2; V: TRBV7-9; D: .; CDR3: CASGLLTGYGYTF; DNA: TGTGCCAGCGGACTTTTGACGGGGTATGGCTACACCTTC
size: .; J: TRBJ2-7; V: TRBV5-6; D: TRBD2; CDR3: CASSFRRREVLTYEQYF; DNA: TGTGCCAGCAGCTTCCGGAGACGGGAGGTTCTTACCTACGAGCAGTACTTC
size: .; J: TRBJ2-1; V: TRBV5-6; D: .; CDR3: CASSLSGGAGYNEQFF; DNA: TGTGCCAGCAGCTTATCTGGTGGGGCAGGGTACAATGAGCAGTTCTTC
size: .; J: TRBJ2-7; V: TRBV11-2; D: .; CDR3: CASSYAVTYEQYF; DNA: TGTGCCAGCAGCTATGCGGTAACCTACGAGCAGTACTTC
size: .; J: TRBJ2-3; V: TRBV6-5; D: TRBD2; CDR3: CASRDYSGTTDTQYF; DNA: TGTGCCAGCAGGGACTATAGCGGGACCACAGATACGCAGTATTTT
size: .; J: TRBJ1-1; V: TRBV5-1; D: TRBD1; CDR3: CASSWGQGNTEAFF; DNA: TGCGCCAGCAGCTGGGGACAGGGGAACACTGAAGCTTTCTTT
size: .; J: TRBJ2-2; V: TRBV27; D: TRBD2; CDR3: CASSRKVVAGETGELFF; DNA: TGTGCCAGCAGCCGAAAGGTGGTAGCGGGGGAAACCGGGGAGCTGTTTTTT
size: .; J: TRBJ1-2; V: TRBV30; D: TRBD1; CDR3: CAWKGQGRYGYTF; DNA: TGTGCCTGGAAAGGACAGGGGCGCTATGGCTACACCTTC
size: once; J: TRBJ1-1; V: TRBV18; D: .; CDR3: CASSPIGDTEAFF; DNA: TGTGCCAGCTCACCAATCGGGGACACTGAAGCTTTCTTT
size: .; J: TRBJ2-3; V: TRBV4-2; D: .; CDR3: CASSRDTSADTQYF; DNA: TGTGCCAGCAGCCGGGACACTAGCGCAGATACGCAGTATTTT
size: .; J: TRBJ1-1; V: TRBV27; D: TRBD1; CDR3: CASSFGQGFTEAFF; DNA: TGTGCCAGCAGTTTCGGACAGGGGTTTACTGAAGCTTTCTTT
size: once; J: TRBJ2-3; V: TRBV28; D: TRBD1; CDR3: CASSPSRGKGTDTQYF; DNA: TGTGCCAGCAGTCCCTCCAGGGGGAAGGGGACAGATACGCAGTATTTT
size: few; J: TRBJ2-7; V: TRBV5-4; D: TRBD2; CDR3: CASSRQGLHEQYF; DNA: TGTGCCAGCAGCCGCCAGGGACTACACGAGCAGTACTTC
size: .; J: TRBJ1-1; V: TRBV7-8; D: TRBD1; CDR3: CASSFRQGTEAFF; DNA: TGTGCCAGCAGCTTTAGACAGGGCACTGAAGCTTTCTTT
size: few; J: TRBJ2-1; V: TRBV19; D: .; CDR3: CASRRDSLSYNEQFF; DNA: TGTGCCAGTAGAAGAGACAGCCTCTCTTACAATGAGCAGTTCTTC
size: few; J: TRBJ1-4; V: TRBV2; D: .; CDR3: CASRYGQSNEKLFF; DNA: TGTGCCAGCAGATATGGACAATCTAATGAAAAACTGTTTTTT
size: .; J: TRBJ2-3; V: TRBV6-5; D: TRBD2; CDR3: CASRLSGSSTDTQYF; DNA: TGTGCCAGCAGACTGAGCGGGAGCAGCACAGATACGCAGTATTTT
size: .; J: TRBJ2-7; V: TRBV7-9; D: .; CDR3: CASTPVSEQYF; DNA: TGTGCCAGCACCCCCGTTAGCGAGCAGTACTTC